The 18 T cell receptor beta chains reported below all come from one sample, sequenced in a study of CXCR3-negative and CXCR3-positive naive CD8 T cells. Study results and limitations: CXCR3-expressing naive cells carried TRB CDR3s more hydrophobic than those of CXCR3-negative naive cells.

No antigen has been identified for these receptors. cDNA libraries for TRB were generated by 5' RACE incorporating UMI labels. TCRdb re-called the 5' RACE reads, yielding one record per CDR3 amino acid sequence without DNA. This sample's table reports over 100,000 distinct CDR3 sequences. The sample was naive CXCR3+ CD8+ T cells from blood. Documented subset: CD45RO-CCR7+CD27+CD95- naive CD8+ T cells expressing CXCR3 (TNR3+). The receptor source for this set is a human donor in good health. Some clones in this sample may be carry-over from other donors' samples.

The chain employs TRBV27 and TRBJ2-1. This CDR3 has 12 residues. The V gene's germline CDR1 is MNHEY and CDR2 SMNVEV (reference sequence). The CDR3 spells CASSDIYNEQFF.

The chain employs TRBV5-4 and TRBJ2-1; absent DNA, TCRdb's TRBD1 call cannot be checked. The CDR3 consists of 15 residues. CDR1 and CDR2 (germline): SGHNT, YYREEE (reference sequence). CDR3 region: CASSFLLAGLNEQFF.

The J gene is TRBJ2-7, the V gene TRBV28; TCRdb's assignment of TRBD2 cannot be checked, as there is no DNA. Germline V gene data show CDR1 as MDHEN and CDR2 as SYDVKM. The length of the CDR3 is 15 residues. The CDR3 spells CASSTRTLSRGEQYF.

V usage is TRBV3-1 and J usage is TRBJ1-2; TCRdb's assignment of TRBD1 cannot be checked, as there is no DNA. The CDR3 spans 13 residues. The germline CDR1 and CDR2 sequences are LGHDT and YNNKEL (reference sequence). The CDR3 loop reads CASSQDRGSGYTF.

The chain recombines TRBV5-1 with TRBJ2-2; TCRdb designates TRBD2, a call that cannot be tested without DNA. Germline assignment: CDR1 SGHRS and CDR2 YFSETQ. The CDR3 spans 18 residues. The CDR3 sequence: CASSLGLPQGPLTGELFF.

The chain employs TRBV7-6 and TRBJ1-2. The CDR3 contains 15 residues. Germline loops: CDR1 SGHVS, CDR2 FNYEAQ. The CDR3 sequence: CASSLGLNPNYGYTF. Full variable domain (outside the CDR3, taken from reference TRBV7-6 and TRBJ1-2): GAGVSQSPRYKVTKRGQDVALRCDPISGHVSLYWYRQALGQGPEFLTYFNYEAQQDKSGLPNDRFSAERPEGSISTLTIQRTEQRDSAMYRCASSLGLNPNYGYTFGSGTRLTVV.

The chain recombines TRBV29-1 with TRBJ1-3; TCRdb's D call, TRBD1, is unchecked because there is no DNA. The CDR3 spans 16 residues. Germline values: CDR1 SQVTM, CDR2 ANQGSEA. The CDR3 here is CSVETGTGLSGNTIYF.

The chain uses TRBV27 and TRBJ2-7; absent DNA, TCRdb's TRBD1 call cannot be checked. The CDR3 sequence is 12 residues long. Germline V gives CDR1 MNHEY, CDR2 SMNVEV (reference sequence). CDR3 loop: CASRGDGYEQYF.

The chain recombines TRBV4-3 with TRBJ2-1; TCRdb reports TRBD2, a call that lacks DNA to check it against. CDR3 size: 18 residues. Germline loops: CDR1 LGHNA, CDR2 YSLEER. The CDR3 protein is CASSHERLAGGSYNEQFF.

The chain couples TRBV2 to TRBJ1-2; absent DNA, TCRdb's TRBD1 call cannot be checked. This CDR3 comprises 14 residues. CDR1 and CDR2 from the germline V gene are SNHLY and FYNNEI. This CDR3 reads CASGAGDGDYGYTF.

This chain joins TRBV10-3 and TRBJ2-7. Germline V gene lookup returns CDR1 ENHRY and CDR2 SYGVKD. The CDR3 runs 13 residues. Here the CDR3 reads CAISENGNGEQYF.

This CDR3 is CASSQDRGVWGRVNEQYF. The chain has TRBV4-3 and TRBJ2-7; TCRdb's D gene call, TRBD1, goes unchecked for lack of DNA. CDR1 is LGHNA and CDR2 is YSLEER in the germline V gene. CDR3 length equals 18 residues.

This rearrangement joins TRBV7-2 to TRBJ2-1; the D call from TCRdb, TRBD1, cannot be confirmed without DNA. CDR3 length equals 15 residues. Germline V gene data show CDR1 as SGHTA and CDR2 as FQGNSA. CDR3 amino acids: CASSSLLGGWDEQFF. The whole variable domain, remainder taken from reference TRBV7-2 and TRBJ2-1, is GAGVSQSPSNKVTEKGKDVELRCDPISGHTALYWYRQSLGQGLEFLIYFQGNSAPDKSGLPSDRFSAERTGGSVSTLTIQRTQQEDSAVYLCASSSLLGGWDEQFFGPGTRLTVL.

V and J are TRBV27 and TRBJ2-7. The CDR3 consists of 14 residues. The V gene's germline CDR1 is MNHEY and CDR2 SMNVEV (reference sequence). CDR3: CASSFRAGAYEQYF.

This chain connects TRBV29-1 to TRBJ2-7; as DNA is missing, the TRBD1 call by TCRdb cannot be tested. Germline CDR1 reads SQVTM; CDR2 reads ANQGSEA. The CDR3 runs 14 residues. CDR3 loop: CSVATGSYIYEQYF.

The chain recombines TRBV29-1 with TRBJ1-2. The length of the CDR3 is 12 residues. Per the germline V gene, CDR1 is SQVTM and CDR2 is ANQGSEA. The CDR3 is CSVGRQPYGYTF.

J is TRBJ2-1 and V is TRBV18; TCRdb indicates TRBD1, and absent DNA this call remains unverified. The CDR3 runs 17 residues. CDR1 KGHSH and CDR2 LQKENI come from the germline V gene. The CDR3 sequence: CASSPPTPVQGSNEQFF. Supplemented by reference TRBV18 and TRBJ2-1, the full variable domain reads NAGVMQNPRHLVRRRGQEARLRCSPMKGHSHVYWYRQLPEEGLKFMVYLQKENIIDESGMPKERFSAEFPKEGPSILRIQQVVRGDSAAYFCASSPPTPVQGSNEQFFGPGTRLTVL.

CDR3 sequence reads: CASRVTGADQPQHF. The chain combines TRBV6-2 or TRBV6-3 with TRBJ1-5; TCRdb's D call, TRBD1, is unchecked because there is no DNA. Germline values: CDR1 MNHEY, CDR2 SVGEGT. This CDR3 has 14 amino acids.